The T cell receptor beta chain under discussion was sequenced for a study of blood T cell repertoires in COVID-19. On the study more broadly: In each case, the material was cDNA or gDNA derived from T cells, B-cell-depleted T cells, or PBMCs.

The V gene end was trimmed by 4 bases and the J gene end by 4 bases; junction bases not matched to a gene: 2. There are 15 residues in the CDR3. Germline loops: CDR1 MGHDK, CDR2 SYGVNS. TCRdb's table, derived via immunoSEQ multiplex PCR, lists solely in-frame clones and lacks some. In the table there are fewer than 120,000 clones, around nine tenths of which are singletons. Sequenced input: peripheral blood. The TCR was taken from a human donor in a cohort sampled during active COVID-19. The chain joins TRBV25-1 to TRBJ2-5, with 14 bases that match TRBD2. This CDR3 reads CASSAGLAGAETQYF. CDR3 sequence (DNA): TGTGCCAGCAGTGCGGGACTAGCGGGAGCAGAGACCCAGTACTTC.